The T cell receptor (beta chain) under discussion was sequenced for a study of blood T cell repertoires in COVID-19. As for the study in general: The samples span acute and convalescent COVID-19 from the United States, Italy and Spain.

This clone was seen only once. TCRdb keeps only in-frame clones here, not all; method: immunoSEQ multiplex PCR. The table includes approximately 430,000 clones, roughly 90% detected once. The sample comprised peripheral blood. The TCR sequence derives from a young woman with active or convalescent COVID-19.

Here the CDR3 reads CASSLSPGEGNQPQHF. DNA of the CDR3: TGTGCCAGCAGCTTGTCGCCAGGGGAAGGGAATCAGCCCCAGCATTTT. The rearrangement links TRBV5-4 to TRBJ1-5, with D possibly being TRBD1 (6 bases). The CDR3 is 16 residues long. The V end was cut by 1 base, the J end by 4 bases, with 15 bases between. Germline V gene data show CDR1 as SGHNT and CDR2 as YYREEE (reference sequence). Variable domain in full (rest from reference TRBV5-4 and TRBJ1-5): ETGVTQSPTHLIKTRGQQVTLRCSSQSGHNTVSWYQQALGQGPQFIFQYYREEENGRGNFPPRFSGLQFPNYSSELNVNALELDDSALYLCASSLSPGEGNQPQHFGDGTRLSIL.